This is a list of T cell receptor beta chains from one sample in a study of shared clonotypes between healthy human individuals. The data were produced by immunoSEQ multiplex PCR, yet TCRdb's version contains in-frame clones alone and is incomplete. The data contain roughly 2.4 million clones, 90% to 96% of them singletons. The source material was naive CD4+ T cells sorted from blood. Receptors were obtained from a man aged 18 to 35 in good health. CDR3s include the opening cysteine and the closing phenylalanine or tryptophan.

j_gene | v_gene | CDR3aa
TRBJ2-7 | TRBV7-9 | CASSVYGEVGTGEQYF
TRBJ1-1 | TRBV9 | CASNKGASNTEAFF
TRBJ2-7 | TRBV7-2 | CASSRLGQGAYEQYF
TRBJ2-5 | TRBV7-2 | CASSFRWREKGETQYF
TRBJ1-1 | TRBV25-1 | CANTGTEAFF
TRBJ1-1 | TRBV6-4 | CASSDRQGAYTEAFF
TRBJ2-1 | TRBV6-5 | CASRSPGGRNEQFF
TRBJ2-7 | TRBV6-6 | CASRPGRSYEQYF
TRBJ2-3 | TRBV6-1 | CASSGDRRTSTDTQYF
TRBJ1-6 | TRBV6-6 | CASSYEARVNSPLHF
TRBJ2-2 | TRBV7-7 | CASSPDRGLNTGELFF
TRBJ2-7 | TRBV5-1 | CASSLVSQGTYEQYF
TRBJ1-1 | TRBV7-2 | CASSLEVHIAFF
TRBJ1-1 | TRBV7-2 | CASSFSTGTEAFF
TRBJ1-5 | TRBV5-6 | CASSKGTGGANNQPQHF
TRBJ2-5 | TRBV29-1 | CSVERTSGMRETQYF
TRBJ1-6 | TRBV6-6 | CASSFPLDTHFF
TRBJ2-2 | TRBV9 | CASSPRQGDTGELFF
TRBJ2-2 | TRBV10-2 | CASSDQRGTAGPGELFF
TRBJ1-2 | TRBV30 | CAWSVRGYYGYTF
TRBJ2-7 | TRBV28 | CASSSGGQGFREQYF
TRBJ2-5 | TRBV5-8 | CASSGLLAGEQETQYF
TRBJ2-7 | TRBV6-6 | CASSYFSRGPEFEQYF
TRBJ1-6 | TRBV30 | CAWSTWGGKDYNSPLHF
TRBJ2-1 | TRBV5-1 | CASSPGLVGGEQFF
TRBJ1-5 | TRBV7-2 | CASSSGQGIGQPQHF
TRBJ2-3 | TRBV10-1 | CASSESSGRPTDTQYF
TRBJ2-7 | TRBV6-5 | CASSPTDRGFEQYF
TRBJ2-7 | TRBV12-2 | CASRDGRALYEQYF
TRBJ2-2 | TRBV2 | CATGFVRTGELFF
TRBJ1-2 | TRBV5-1 | CASSNSGQGVISGYTF
TRBJ2-7 | TRBV7-2 | CASSPTTGVGYEQYF
TRBJ1-1 | TRBV5-1 | CASSLASRNTEAFF
TRBJ2-1 | TRBV5-5 | CASSLGTGVYNEQFF
TRBJ1-2 | TRBV7-3 | CASSPKSTGDYTF
TRBJ2-6 | TRBV4-1 | CASSHSTGALSGANVLTF
TRBJ2-3 | TRBV7-2 | CASSLMGGWDTQYF
TRBJ2-1 | TRBV5-3 | CARRGEASGPFSYNEQFF
TRBJ1-1 | TRBV29-1 | CSVARGGDTEAFF
TRBJ2-7 | TRBV6-5 | CASSRKGSYEQYF
TRBJ1-1 | TRBV7-9 | CASSLSSPPTDNTEAFF
TRBJ1-6 | TRBV11-2 | CASGGQGTSPLHF
TRBJ2-3 | TRBV5-1 | CASRARDGSTDTQYF
TRBJ1-2 | TRBV14 | CASSQDISGGATGYTF
TRBJ1-1 | TRBV28 | CASSANRGQAFF
TRBJ1-3 | TRBV9 | CASSPSPRQTGNTIYF
TRBJ1-2 | TRBV28 | CASSLSGQGAGYTF
TRBJ1-1 | TRBV19 | CASRMGRYTEAFF
TRBJ2-2 | TRBV7-7 | CASSQNPGLAHGELFF
TRBJ2-7 | TRBV2 | CASRSGQGAYEQYF
TRBJ2-5 | TRBV7-9 | CASSLALAGGETQYF
TRBJ2-3 | TRBV5-1 | CASSLGQNTDTQYF